Below are 7 T cell receptor beta chains sequenced from a single sample in a study of blood T cell repertoires in COVID-19. Repertoires were generated with immunoSEQ multiplex PCR, while TCRdb's copy carries only in-frame clones and drops some. The table includes more than 15,000 clones, 90% to 95% detected once. The sample consisted of peripheral blood. These receptors were obtained from a woman between 50 and 59 years old with active COVID-19.

The chain links TRBV21-1 to TRBJ2-5; the table's TRBD1 call for D was not verified on the DNA. TRBV21-1 is a recognized pseudogene. The CDR3 has 15 residues. DNA for the CDR3: TGTGCCAGCAGCAAAGGAACAGGGACGAAAGAGACCCAGTACTTC. It encodes CASSKGTGTKETQYF.

This clone occurred once. CDR3 coding DNA: TGTGCCAGCAGTTTCGTGGGGAGGGTTGGCTACGAGCAGTACTTC. As protein: CASSFVGRVGYEQYF. V gene TRBV27 combines with J gene TRBJ2-7; 7 bases align to TRBD2. V dropped 3 bases and J dropped 3; count of bases not matched to a gene: 8. There are 15 residues in the CDR3. Germline CDR1 MNHEY, CDR2 SMNVEV (reference sequence).

The chain joins TRBV28 to TRBJ1-2; TRBD1 agrees at 9 bases. Trimming cost V 3 bases and J 1 base; bases outside gene matches: 6. Germline-derived CDR1 and CDR2 are MDHEN and SYDVKM. The CDR3 is 16 amino acids. CDR3 bases: TGTGCCAGCAGTTTTGGGGGACAGGGAGGTAACTATGGCTACACCTTC. It translates to CASSFGGQGGNYGYTF.

The chain couples TRBV5-1 to TRBJ2-3, with a tentative D call TRBD2 (6 bases). Germline assignment: CDR1 SGHRS and CDR2 YFSETQ. V was trimmed by 1 base and J by 6 bases, leaving 12 bases between them. The CDR3 runs to 14 residues. The CDR3, as DNA: TGCGCCAGCAGCTTGCTAGCGTTACCGGATACGCAGTATTTT. Its protein is CASSLLALPDTQYF.

This rearrangement joins TRBV19 to TRBJ2-1, with 9 bases matching TRBD2. Trimming at V came to 4 bases and at J to 7 bases, leaving 17 bases not matched to a gene. CDR1 is LNHDA, CDR2 SQIVND, per germline (reference sequence). CDR3 length: 18 amino acids. The DNA of the CDR3 is TGTGCCAGTAGTAATCGGGGGGTGAGCGGGAGGTTCAGGAATGAGCAGTTCTTC. Translation: CASSNRGVSGRFRNEQFF.

The chain links TRBV21-1 to TRBJ1-3. TRBV21-1 is a listed pseudogene. This CDR3 has 13 residues. The DNA of the CDR3 is TGTGCCAGCAGACGGGGGGTTGGAAACACCATATATTTT. This sequence encodes CASRRGVGNTIYF.

The gene calls are TRBV27 and TRBJ2-7; D unresolved. Germline assignment: CDR1 MNHEY and CDR2 SMNVEV (reference sequence). The CDR3 totals 14 residues. Between the trimmed V and J ends, which lost 3 bases and 4 bases, there was a span of 13 bases. CDR3 bases: TGTGCCAGCAGTTTGGCCAGGCATCGGTACGAGCAGTACTTC. It encodes CASSLARHRYEQYF.